This TCR beta chain originates from a study of cytomegalovirus exposure and HLA in healthy donors. As for the study in general: Early release data held roughly 90 million unique TCRs from HLA-typed donors. Whole-study results and caveats: An ancestry cluster, one associated with Asian ancestry, reportedly showed fewer N-insertions than the roughly 610-donor mean in a later analysis.

Note on this clone: Its specificity is not known. Other DNA sequences of this sample code for an identical CDR3.

The germline CDR1 and CDR2 sequences are LNHDA and SQIVND (reference sequence). Trimming took off 1 base at V and 6 bases at J, with 4 bases between the two ends. The CDR3 consists of 12 residues. PCR amplification relied on 60 Vbeta primers (plus 13 Jbeta primers). The repertoire was sequenced with immunoSEQ multiplex PCR; TCRdb's copy has only in-frame clones and lacks some. The sample lists 130,000 or so clones, approximately 80% occurring once. V and J are TRBV19 and TRBJ2-1; D is undetermined. Sequencing was done on a sample of PBMCs. The source of this sequence is a young woman in good health and CMV-seronegative. CDR3 DNA: TGTGCCAGTAGTATAGGAGGCAATGAGCAGTTCTTC. Protein product: CASSIGGNEQFF.